The sample holds one count of the clone carrying this T cell receptor (beta chain). Its cognate antigen is unknown. This sample was taken from a study of T cells in localized non-small cell lung cancer. CDR1 SGDLS and CDR2 YYNGEE come from the germline V gene. The CDR3 totals 17 residues. The ends were cut back, 0 bases at V and 0 bases at J, with 13 bases in the middle. TCRdb's copy holds only in-frame clones and misses some; the assay was immunoSEQ multiplex PCR. The sample contains 100,000 or so clones, approximately 91% of which appear only once. Study-wide results and limits: Uninvolved neighboring lung showed the greatest T cell clonality, exceeding tumor. Without multi-region sequencing, intratumor heterogeneity could not be excluded. A median of approximately 57 clones ranked among the top 100 in tumor appeared in adjacent lung. Blood T cell density predicted longer survival; adjacent-lung clonality, shorter.

V and J are TRBV9 and TRBJ1-3, with unresolved D. The clonotype comes from a woman aged 40-69 years with stage II squamous cell lung carcinoma. The source was PBMCs, collected before any cancer treatment. CDR3 sequence: CASSVEVGSGSGNTIYF. The CDR3, as DNA: TGTGCCAGCAGCGTAGAGGTGGGGAGTGGCTCTGGAAACACCATATATTTT.